The entry below gives a single T cell receptor beta chain sequence along with its context. Its target is not known. The CDR3 consists of 19 residues. After removal of 0 bases from V and 1 base from J, the junction contained 14 bases not matched to a gene. Germline V gives CDR1 LGHNA, CDR2 YNFKEQ. These data come from a study of T cell responses to AZD1222 COVID-19 vaccine. Points from the study as a whole: Donor demographics were predominantly white British with a female majority; clonal diversity may be underestimated. The study found Spike-specific TCR breadth and depth rose after two AZD1222 doses. Epitopes outside B.1.351 and B.1.1.7 mutated regions reportedly drew nearly half of spike TCRs.

Here immunoSEQ multiplex PCR was the method, and the copy in TCRdb shows in-frame clones only, minus some. Among roughly 50,000 clones listed, around 89% were seen once. The receptor's source is an adult who received the AZD1222 COVID-19 vaccine. The rearrangement uses TRBV4-2 and TRBJ1-1; 7 bases agree with TRBD1. Specimen: peripheral blood, collected 28 days after the second AZD1222 dose. The CDR3 coding sequence is TGTGCCAGCAGCCAAGATCTCTATTTGGGACAGCCGAGGAACACTGAAGCTTTCTTT. As protein: CASSQDLYLGQPRNTEAFF.